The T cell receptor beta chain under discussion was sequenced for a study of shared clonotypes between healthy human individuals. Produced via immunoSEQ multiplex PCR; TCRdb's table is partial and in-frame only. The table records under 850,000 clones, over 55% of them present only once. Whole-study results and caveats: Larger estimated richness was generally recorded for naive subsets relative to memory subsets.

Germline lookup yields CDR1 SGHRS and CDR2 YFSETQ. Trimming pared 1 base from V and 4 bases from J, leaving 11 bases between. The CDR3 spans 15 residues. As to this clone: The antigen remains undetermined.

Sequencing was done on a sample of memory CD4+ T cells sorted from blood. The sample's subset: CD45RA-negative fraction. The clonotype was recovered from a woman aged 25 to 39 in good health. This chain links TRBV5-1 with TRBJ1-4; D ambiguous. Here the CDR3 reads CASSLLGRFNEKLFF. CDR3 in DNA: TGCGCCAGCAGCTTGTTGGGGAGGTTTAATGAAAAACTGTTTTTT.